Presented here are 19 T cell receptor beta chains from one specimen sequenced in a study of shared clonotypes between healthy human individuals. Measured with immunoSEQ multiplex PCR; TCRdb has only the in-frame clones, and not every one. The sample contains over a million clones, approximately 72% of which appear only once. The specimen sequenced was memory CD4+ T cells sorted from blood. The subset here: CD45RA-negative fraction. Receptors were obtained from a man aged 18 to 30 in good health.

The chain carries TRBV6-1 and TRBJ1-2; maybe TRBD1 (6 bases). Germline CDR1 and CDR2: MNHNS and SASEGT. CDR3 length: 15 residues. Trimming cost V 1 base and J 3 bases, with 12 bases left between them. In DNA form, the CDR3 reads TGTGCCAGCAGTGAAGTGCTGGGGGGGCACTATGGCTACACCTTC. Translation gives CASSEVLGGHYGYTF.

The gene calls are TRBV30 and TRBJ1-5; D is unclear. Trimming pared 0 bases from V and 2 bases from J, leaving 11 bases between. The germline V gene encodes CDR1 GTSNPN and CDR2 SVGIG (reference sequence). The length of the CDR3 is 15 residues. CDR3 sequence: CAWSVGPSGNQPQHF. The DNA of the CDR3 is TGTGCCTGGAGTGTAGGGCCAAGTGGCAATCAGCCCCAGCATTTT.

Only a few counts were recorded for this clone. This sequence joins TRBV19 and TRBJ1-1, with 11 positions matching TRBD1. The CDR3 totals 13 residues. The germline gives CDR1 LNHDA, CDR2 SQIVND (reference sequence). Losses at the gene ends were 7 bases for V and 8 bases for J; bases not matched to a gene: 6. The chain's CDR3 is CASTGQGVSEAFF. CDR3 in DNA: TGTGCCAGTACGGGACAGGGGGTATCCGAAGCTTTCTTT.

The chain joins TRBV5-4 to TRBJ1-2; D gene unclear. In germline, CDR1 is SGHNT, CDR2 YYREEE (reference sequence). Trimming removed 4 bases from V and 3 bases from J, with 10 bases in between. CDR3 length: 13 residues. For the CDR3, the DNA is TGTGCCAGCAGCAGAAGGACGGACTATGGCTACACCTTC. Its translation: CASSRRTDYGYTF.

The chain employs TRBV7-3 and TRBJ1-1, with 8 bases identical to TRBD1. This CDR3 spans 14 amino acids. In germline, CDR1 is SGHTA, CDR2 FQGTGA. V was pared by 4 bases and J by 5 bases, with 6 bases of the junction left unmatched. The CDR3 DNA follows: TGTGCCAGCAGCTCCATTCGACAGGGGACTGAAGCTTTCTTT. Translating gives CASSSIRQGTEAFF. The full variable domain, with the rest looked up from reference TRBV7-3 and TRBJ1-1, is GAGVSQTPSNKVTEKGKYVELRCDPISGHTALYWYRQSLGQGPEFLIYFQGTGAADDSGLPNDRFFAVRPEGSVSTLKIQRTERGDSAVYLCASSSIRQGTEAFFGQGTRLTVV.

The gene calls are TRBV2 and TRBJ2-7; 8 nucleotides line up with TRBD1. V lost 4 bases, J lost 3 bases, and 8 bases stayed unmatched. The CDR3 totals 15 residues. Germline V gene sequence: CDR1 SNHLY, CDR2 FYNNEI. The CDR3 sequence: CASSAPGQGYYEQYF. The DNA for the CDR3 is TGTGCCAGCAGTGCCCCAGGACAGGGATACTACGAGCAGTACTTC. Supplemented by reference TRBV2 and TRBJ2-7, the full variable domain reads EPEVTQTPSHQVTQMGQEVILRCVPISNHLYFYWYRQILGQKVEFLVSFYNNEISEKSEIFDDQFSVERPDGSNFTLKIRSTKLEDSAMYFCASSAPGQGYYEQYFGPGTRLTVT.

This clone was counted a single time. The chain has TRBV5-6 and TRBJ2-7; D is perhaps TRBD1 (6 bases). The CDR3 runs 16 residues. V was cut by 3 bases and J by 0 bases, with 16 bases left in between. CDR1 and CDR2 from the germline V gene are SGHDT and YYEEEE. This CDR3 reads CASSSSGTRFSYEQYF. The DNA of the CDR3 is TGTGCCAGCAGCTCATCCGGGACACGTTTCTCCTACGAGCAGTACTTC.

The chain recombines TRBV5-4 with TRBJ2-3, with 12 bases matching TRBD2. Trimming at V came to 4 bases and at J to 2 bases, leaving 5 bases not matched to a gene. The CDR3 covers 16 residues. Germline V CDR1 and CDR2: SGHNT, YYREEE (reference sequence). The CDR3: CASSERLAGATDTQYF. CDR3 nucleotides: TGTGCCAGCAGCGAGAGACTAGCGGGAGCCACAGATACGCAGTATTTT.

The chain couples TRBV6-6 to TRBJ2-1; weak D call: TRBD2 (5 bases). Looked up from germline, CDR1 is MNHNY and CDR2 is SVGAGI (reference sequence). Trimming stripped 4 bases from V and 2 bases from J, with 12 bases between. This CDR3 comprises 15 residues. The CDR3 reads CASSFDYTPYNEQFF. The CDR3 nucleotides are TGTGCCAGCAGTTTCGACTATACCCCCTACAATGAGCAGTTCTTC.

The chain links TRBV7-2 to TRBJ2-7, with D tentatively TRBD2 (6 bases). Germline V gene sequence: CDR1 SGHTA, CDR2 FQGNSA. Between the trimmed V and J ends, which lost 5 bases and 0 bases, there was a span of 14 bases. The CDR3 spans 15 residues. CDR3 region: CASSPASAHSYEQYF. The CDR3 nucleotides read TGTGCCAGCAGCCCAGCTAGCGCGCACTCCTACGAGCAGTACTTC.

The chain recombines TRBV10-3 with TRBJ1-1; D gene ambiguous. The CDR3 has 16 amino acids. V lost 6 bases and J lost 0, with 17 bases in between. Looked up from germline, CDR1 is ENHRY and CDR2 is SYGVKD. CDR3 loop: CAIRNDPLAMNTEAFF. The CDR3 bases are TGTGCCATCAGGAATGATCCTCTGGCCATGAACACTGAAGCTTTCTTT.

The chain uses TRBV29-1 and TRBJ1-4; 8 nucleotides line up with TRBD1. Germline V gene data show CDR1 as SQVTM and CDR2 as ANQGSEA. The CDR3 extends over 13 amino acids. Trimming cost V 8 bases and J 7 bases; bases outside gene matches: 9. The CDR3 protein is CSTRQGLGEKLFF. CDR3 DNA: TGCAGCACTCGACAGGGGTTGGGTGAAAAACTGTTTTTT.

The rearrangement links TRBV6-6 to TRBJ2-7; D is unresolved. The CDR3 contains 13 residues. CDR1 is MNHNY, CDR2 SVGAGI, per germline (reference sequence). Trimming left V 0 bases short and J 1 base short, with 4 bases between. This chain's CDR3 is CASSYSQSYEQYF. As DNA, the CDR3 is TGTGCCAGCAGTTACTCACAGTCCTACGAGCAGTACTTC.

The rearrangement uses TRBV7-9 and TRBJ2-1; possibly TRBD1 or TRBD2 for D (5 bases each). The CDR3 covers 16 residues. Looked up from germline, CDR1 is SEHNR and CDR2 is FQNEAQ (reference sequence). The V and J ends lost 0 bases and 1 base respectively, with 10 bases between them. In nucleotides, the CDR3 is TGTGCCAGCAGCTTAGCGTTCGGGGCTTCCTACAATGAGCAGTTCTTC. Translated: CASSLAFGASYNEQFF.

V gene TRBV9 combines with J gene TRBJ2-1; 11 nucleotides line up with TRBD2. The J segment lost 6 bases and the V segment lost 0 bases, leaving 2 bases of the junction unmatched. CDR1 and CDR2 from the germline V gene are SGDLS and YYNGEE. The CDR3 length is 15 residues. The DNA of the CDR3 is TGTGCCAGCAGCGTAGGTAGCGGGAGGGCCAATGAGCAGTTCTTC. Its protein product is CASSVGSGRANEQFF. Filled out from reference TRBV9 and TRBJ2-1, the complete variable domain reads DSGVTQTPKHLITATGQRVTLRCSPRSGDLSVYWYQQSLDQGLQFLIQYYNGEERAKGNILERFSAQQFPDLHSELNLSSLELGDSALYFCASSVGSGRANEQFFGPGTRLTVL.

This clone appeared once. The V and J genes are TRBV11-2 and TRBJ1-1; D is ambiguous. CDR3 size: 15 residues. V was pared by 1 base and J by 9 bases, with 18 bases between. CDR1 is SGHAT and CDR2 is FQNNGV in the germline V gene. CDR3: CASSLAIDAGWKAFF. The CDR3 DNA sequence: TGTGCCAGCAGCTTAGCTATCGACGCGGGGTGGAAAGCTTTCTTT.

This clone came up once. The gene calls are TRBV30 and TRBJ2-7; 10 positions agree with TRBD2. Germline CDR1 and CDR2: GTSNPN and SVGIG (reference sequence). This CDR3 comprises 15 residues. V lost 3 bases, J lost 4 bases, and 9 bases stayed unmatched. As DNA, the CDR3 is TGTGCCTGGAGCTTCATAGCGGGAGGACCTTACGAGCAGTACTTC. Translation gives CAWSFIAGGPYEQYF.

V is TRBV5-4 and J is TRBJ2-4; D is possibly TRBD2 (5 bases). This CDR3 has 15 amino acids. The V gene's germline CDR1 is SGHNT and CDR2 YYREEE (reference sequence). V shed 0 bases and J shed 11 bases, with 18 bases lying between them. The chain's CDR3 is CASSLAGPSSGVQYF. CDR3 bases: TGTGCCAGCAGCTTGGCGGGTCCCTCCTCCGGGGTTCAGTACTTC.

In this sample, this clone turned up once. The CDR3 coding sequence is TGTGCCAGCAGCCCCGATGGACAGGGCAAGACCCAGTACTTC. Amino acids: CASSPDGQGKTQYF. The rearrangement uses TRBV9 and TRBJ2-5, with 8 nucleotides matching TRBD1. This CDR3 comprises 14 residues. Germline values: CDR1 SGDLS, CDR2 YYNGEE. With V trimmed by 4 bases and J by 6 bases, 8 bases remained unmatched.